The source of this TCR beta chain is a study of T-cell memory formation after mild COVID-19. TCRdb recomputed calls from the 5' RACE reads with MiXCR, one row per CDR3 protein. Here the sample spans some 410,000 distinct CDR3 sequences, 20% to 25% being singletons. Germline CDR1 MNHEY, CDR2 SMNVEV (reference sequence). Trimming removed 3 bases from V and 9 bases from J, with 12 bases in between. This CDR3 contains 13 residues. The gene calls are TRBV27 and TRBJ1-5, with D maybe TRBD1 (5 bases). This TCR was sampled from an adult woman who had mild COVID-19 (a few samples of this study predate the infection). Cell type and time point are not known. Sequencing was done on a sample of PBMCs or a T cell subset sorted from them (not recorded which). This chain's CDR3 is CASSFGGWAPQHF. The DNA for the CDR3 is TGTGCCAGCAGTTTTGGGGGTTGGGCGCCCCAGCATTTT.